This T cell receptor beta chain emerged from a study of T cells after posttransplantation cyclophosphamide. Using immunoSEQ multiplex PCR, the repertoire was profiled, and TCRdb retains in-frame clones only, with some absent. Seen here are over 20,000 clones, less than 90% observed once, and the top ten hold around an eighth. Looked up from germline, CDR1 is SGHRS and CDR2 is YFSETQ. This CDR3 has 13 residues. V lost 5 bases and J lost 4; bases outside the gene matches: 2. Treatment was busulfan-fludarabine conditioning, a marrow graft, and cyclophosphamide on days +3 and +4. Specimen: PBMCs, collected after allogeneic stem cell transplant with posttransplant cyclophosphamide. This clonotype was obtained from a female patient younger than 45 who received an allogeneic stem cell transplant from an unrelated donor, was CMV-positive, and had no GVHD. The graft donor may have given rise to some T cells. V usage is TRBV5-1 and J usage is TRBJ2-5; 10 bases agree with TRBD1. CDR3 in DNA: TGCGCCAGCAGACGGACAGGGGGAGAGACCCAGTACTTC. The encoded protein is CASRRTGGETQYF.